This entry lists 14 T cell receptor beta chains sequenced from one sample in a study of lymphopenia after photon versus proton radiotherapy. Data came from immunoSEQ multiplex PCR; TCRdb stores just in-frame clones and leaves some out. The sample contains 20,000 or so clones, about 93% of which appear only once. The starting material was peripheral blood, obtained from a patient treated with proton-based radiotherapy. The receptors here all came from a woman aged 70-85 years with pancreatic cancer. Some clones in this sample may be carry-over from other donors' samples.

This chain uses TRBV19 with TRBJ1-2, with a possible D match to TRBD1 (6 bases). The CDR3 has 15 amino acids. CDR1 is LNHDA and CDR2 is SQIVND in the germline V gene (reference sequence). With 0 bases removed from V and 5 bases from J, the gap between germline ends came to 13 bases. CDR3 coding DNA: TGTGCCAGTAGTATAGATCGGTTGGGGGCGTATGGCTACACCTTC. Its protein product is CASSIDRLGAYGYTF.

This sequence joins TRBV7-3 and TRBJ2-2; D gene unclear. V was clipped by 7 bases and J by 6 bases, with 9 bases between them. Per the germline V gene, CDR1 is SGHTA and CDR2 is FQGTGA. CDR3 size: 12 residues. The CDR3 nucleotides are TGTGCCAGCACCCCAGGTTCCGGGGAGCTGTTTTTT. It specifies CASTPGSGELFF.

This chain uses TRBV6-1 with TRBJ1-1; unclear D gene. Germline-derived CDR1 and CDR2 are MNHNS and SASEGT. V was pared by 0 bases and J by 10 bases, with 12 bases between. The CDR3 sequence is 13 residues long. CDR3 sequence (DNA): TGTGCCAGCAGTGAAGCGTCGGGCGCGGGAGCTTTCTTT. Translation gives CASSEASGAGAFF.

The chain is built from TRBV4-3 and TRBJ2-1, with 13 bases fitting TRBD2. The germline CDR1 and CDR2 sequences are LGHNA and YSLEER. The CDR3 sequence is 15 residues long. The V gene end was trimmed by 4 bases and the J gene end by 8 bases; junction bases not matched to a gene: 5. The CDR3 nucleotides are TGCGCCAGCAGCCCCCGGACTAGCGGGAGCTATGAGCAGTTCTTC. This translates into CASSPRTSGSYEQFF.

Written as DNA, the CDR3 is TGTGCCAGTAGTCCGGGACTAGCGGGAGCCGGGGAGCTGTTTTTT. This gives the protein CASSPGLAGAGELFF. The V call is TRBV19, the J call TRBJ2-2; TRBD2 matches 14 bases. The V and J ends lost 5 bases and 6 bases, in that order; junction bases with no gene match: 2. CDR3 length: 15 residues. The V gene's germline CDR1 is LNHDA and CDR2 SQIVND (reference sequence).

This chain joins TRBV10-3 and TRBJ2-3, with 7 bases that match TRBD1. Germline V gene lookup returns CDR1 ENHRY and CDR2 SYGVKD. Trimming removed 4 bases from V and 3 bases from J; junction bases left unmatched: 10. This CDR3 is 16 amino acids long. The CDR3 sequence: CAISGSPGQRTDTQYF. CDR3 nucleotide sequence: TGTGCCATCAGTGGTTCTCCGGGACAGAGAACAGATACGCAGTATTTT.

The genes are TRBV5-1 and TRBJ2-1; D is possibly TRBD2 (5 bases). Deletions cut 5 bases from V and 3 bases from J, with 18 bases between. The CDR3 totals 16 residues. The germline V gene encodes CDR1 SGHRS and CDR2 YFSETQ. Here the CDR3 reads CASSASGGPVYNEQFF. In DNA form, the CDR3 reads TGCGCCAGCAGTGCGAGCGGAGGCCCCGTCTACAATGAGCAGTTCTTC.

The CDR3, as DNA: TGCAGTGGGTCCAGAACCTACGAGCAGTACTTC. It codes for CSGSRTYEQYF. J is TRBJ2-7 and V is TRBV20-1; D gene uncertain. Germline values: CDR1 DFQATT, CDR2 SNEGSKA (reference sequence). The germline V and J ends were trimmed by 7 bases and 2 bases, with 9 bases remaining between them. The CDR3 is 11 amino acids.

The chain joins TRBV11-2 to TRBJ1-3; 7 bases are shared with TRBD1. With 6 bases clipped from V and 4 bases from J, the junction kept 9 bases outside the gene matches. Germline V CDR1 and CDR2: SGHAT, FQNNGV. This CDR3 has 15 residues. CDR3 sequence reads: CASSITGADGNTIYF. CDR3 sequence (DNA): TGTGCCAGCAGTATCACAGGGGCGGACGGAAACACCATATATTTT.

The rearrangement links TRBV7-8 to TRBJ2-7, with 15 bases fitting TRBD2. Germline CDR1 is SGHVS and CDR2 is FQNEAQ. V dropped 4 bases and J dropped 6; count of bases not matched to a gene: 10. CDR3 length: 17 amino acids. The CDR3 sequence is CASSSSGTSGRQGEQYF. DNA of the CDR3: TGTGCCAGCAGCTCATCAGGGACTAGCGGGAGGCAGGGCGAGCAGTACTTC.

This chain links TRBV9 with TRBJ2-1; maybe TRBD2 (6 bases). V was trimmed by 3 bases and J by 13 bases, leaving 20 bases between them. The CDR3 extends over 14 amino acids. CDR1 is SGDLS, CDR2 YYNGEE, per germline. Here the CDR3 DNA reads TGTGCCAGCAGCGGCTTACAAGGGACTGATCCCCAGTTCTTC. Protein: CASSGLQGTDPQFF.

This sequence joins TRBV19 and TRBJ2-7; D may be TRBD1 (5 bases). The CDR3 is made up of 16 amino acids. Trimming shortened V by 4 bases and J by 6 bases, and 22 bases separated the two germline ends. Per germline, CDR1 LNHDA and CDR2 SQIVND (reference sequence). CDR3 amino acids: CASSRGGANQAAEQYF. DNA of the CDR3: TGTGCCAGTAGTAGGGGTGGGGCCAACCAGGCTGCCGAGCAGTACTTC.

The chain links TRBV7-9 to TRBJ2-3, with TRBD1 matching 10 bases. Germline V gives CDR1 SEHNR, CDR2 FQNEAQ (reference sequence). The trim removed 6 bases at V and 4 bases at J, leaving 13 bases unmatched. The CDR3 loop spans 17 amino acids. The CDR3 protein is CASSPRTGQGRADTQYF. For the CDR3, the DNA is TGTGCCAGCAGTCCCCGGACGGGACAGGGGAGGGCAGATACGCAGTATTTT.

The V gene is TRBV27, the J gene TRBJ1-1, with a weak D call TRBD1 (5 bases). V lost 2 bases and J 6 bases, leaving 16 bases between the germline ends. The germline gives CDR1 MNHEY, CDR2 SMNVEV (reference sequence). CDR3 length: 15 amino acids. The chain's CDR3 is CASSLGPRVRSEAFF. The DNA of the CDR3 is TGTGCCAGCAGTTTAGGCCCCAGGGTACGGTCTGAAGCTTTCTTT.